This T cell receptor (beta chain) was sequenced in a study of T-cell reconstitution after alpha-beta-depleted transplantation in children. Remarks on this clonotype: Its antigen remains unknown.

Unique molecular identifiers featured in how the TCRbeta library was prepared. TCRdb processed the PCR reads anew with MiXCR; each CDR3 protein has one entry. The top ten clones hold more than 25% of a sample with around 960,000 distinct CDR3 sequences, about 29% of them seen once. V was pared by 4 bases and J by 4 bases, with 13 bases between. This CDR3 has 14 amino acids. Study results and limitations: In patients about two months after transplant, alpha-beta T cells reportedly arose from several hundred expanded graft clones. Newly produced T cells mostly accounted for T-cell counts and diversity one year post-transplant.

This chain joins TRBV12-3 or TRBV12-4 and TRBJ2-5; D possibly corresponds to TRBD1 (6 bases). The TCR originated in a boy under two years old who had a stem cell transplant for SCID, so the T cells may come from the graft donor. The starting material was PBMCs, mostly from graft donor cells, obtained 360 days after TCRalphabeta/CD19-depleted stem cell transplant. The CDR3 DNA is TGTGCCAGCAGTTCCGGACAGTTGGGAGAGACCCAGTACTTC. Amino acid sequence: CASSSGQLGETQYF.